These T cell receptor beta chains were read from a single sample in a study of blood T cell repertoires in COVID-19. Profiling relied on immunoSEQ multiplex PCR, and the TCRdb table lists in-frame clones only, not all of them. This repertoire shows tens of thousands of clones, about 80% found once; its top ten account for roughly 6%. The specimen sequenced was peripheral blood. The receptors originated from a woman aged 55 to 70 with acute or convalescent COVID-19. The CDR3 runs from the conserved cysteine through the conserved F or W. Fields, in order: D gene, V gene, clone size, J gene, CDR3 DNA, CDR3 protein. The D gene is left open where the match is weak. Only some rows state a clone size, as once, few, many or a class for expanded clones.

d_gene: NA
v_gene: TRBV4-2
abundance: NA
j_gene: TRBJ2-3
CDR3nt: TGTGCCAGCAGCCGGGAGACGGTGAAAGATACGCAGTATTTT
CDR3aa: CASSRETVKDTQYF

d_gene: TRBD1
v_gene: TRBV6-4
abundance: NA
j_gene: TRBJ2-3
CDR3nt: TGTGCCAGCAGTGTTACAGGGGGCAGCACAGATACGCAGTATTTT
CDR3aa: CASSVTGGSTDTQYF

d_gene: NA
v_gene: TRBV18
abundance: NA
j_gene: TRBJ1-2
CDR3nt: TGTGCCAGCTCACCACAGGGGAGGGAAGGCTACACCTTC
CDR3aa: CASSPQGREGYTF

d_gene: NA
v_gene: TRBV19
abundance: NA
j_gene: TRBJ2-2
CDR3nt: TGTGCCAGTAGCAGTACAGCCACCGGGGAGCTGTTTTTT
CDR3aa: CASSSTATGELFF

d_gene: NA
v_gene: TRBV11-2
abundance: NA
j_gene: TRBJ1-1
CDR3nt: TGTGCCAGCAGCTCCATCAGAAGGGAGAGCCGTCGAGTCGACACTGAAGCTTTCTTT
CDR3aa: CASSSIRRESRRVDTEAFF

d_gene: NA
v_gene: TRBV15
abundance: NA
j_gene: TRBJ2-5
CDR3nt: TGTGCCACCAGCAGAGCGGGGGACCGAAGGGGAGAGACCCAGTACTTC
CDR3aa: CATSRAGDRRGETQYF

d_gene: TRBD1
v_gene: TRBV2
abundance: NA
j_gene: TRBJ1-2
CDR3nt: TGTGCCGCCAAGACAGGGGGGTATGGCTACACCTTC
CDR3aa: CAAKTGGYGYTF

d_gene: TRBD1
v_gene: TRBV10-3
abundance: NA
j_gene: TRBJ2-7
CDR3nt: TGTGCCATTGGACAGGGCTTTCACTTC
CDR3aa: CAIGQGFHF

d_gene: NA
v_gene: TRBV6-5
abundance: NA
j_gene: TRBJ1-2
CDR3nt: TGTGCCAGCAGCTCGCCCAGTCGTAACTATGGCTACACCTTC
CDR3aa: CASSSPSRNYGYTF

d_gene: NA
v_gene: TRBV5-1
abundance: NA
j_gene: TRBJ2-5
CDR3nt: TGCGCCAGCAGCTTGGCCGTCCAAGAGACCCAGTACTTC
CDR3aa: CASSLAVQETQYF

d_gene: NA
v_gene: TRBV18
abundance: NA
j_gene: TRBJ1-1
CDR3nt: TGTGCCAGCTCACCAAATCGGGGGGTGAACACTGAAGCTTTCTTT
CDR3aa: CASSPNRGVNTEAFF

d_gene: NA
v_gene: TRBV5-1
abundance: NA
j_gene: TRBJ2-1
CDR3nt: TGCGCCAGCAGCTTGGACAGGTTAGATGCCAATGAGCAGTTCTTC
CDR3aa: CASSLDRLDANEQFF

d_gene: NA
v_gene: TRBV2
abundance: NA
j_gene: TRBJ1-6
CDR3nt: TGTGCCAGCAGGCCAGGGCCCTTACAATCACCCCTCCACTTT
CDR3aa: CASRPGPLQSPLHF

d_gene: TRBD2
v_gene: TRBV5-1
abundance: NA
j_gene: TRBJ2-5
CDR3nt: TGCGCCAGCAGCTTGCCTTCCCCGGGGGGGCCAGGGGAGACCCAGTACTTC
CDR3aa: CASSLPSPGGPGETQYF

d_gene: NA
v_gene: TRBV7-6
abundance: NA
j_gene: TRBJ1-5
CDR3nt: TGTGCCAGCAGCTTAGAACCGACAGTTAATCAGCCCCAGCATTTT
CDR3aa: CASSLEPTVNQPQHF

d_gene: NA
v_gene: TRBV7-2
abundance: NA
j_gene: TRBJ1-1
CDR3nt: TGTGCCAGCAGCTTCCGGGATATGAACACTGAAGCTTTCTTT
CDR3aa: CASSFRDMNTEAFF

d_gene: NA
v_gene: TRBV24-1
abundance: NA
j_gene: TRBJ2-3
CDR3nt: TGTGCCACCAGTGATACCGGGACAGATACGCAGTATTTT
CDR3aa: CATSDTGTDTQYF

d_gene: NA
v_gene: TRBV12-3/TRBV12-4
abundance: NA
j_gene: TRBJ1-4
CDR3nt: TGTGCCAGCAGGGCAGCGGGCGAAAAACTGTTTTTT
CDR3aa: CASRAAGEKLFF

d_gene: TRBD1
v_gene: TRBV5-1
abundance: NA
j_gene: TRBJ1-1
CDR3nt: TGCGCCAGCAGCTTGAGAGCGGTACAGGGGACTGAAGCTTTCTTT
CDR3aa: CASSLRAVQGTEAFF

d_gene: TRBD2
v_gene: TRBV19
abundance: NA
j_gene: TRBJ2-2
CDR3nt: TGTGCCACTAAAGAAACTAGCGGGGGGGACACCGGGGAGCTGTTTTTT
CDR3aa: CATKETSGGDTGELFF

d_gene: NA
v_gene: TRBV6-5
abundance: NA
j_gene: TRBJ1-1
CDR3nt: TGTGCCAGCAGAACCACCAGGGGATCGCACACTGAAGCTTTCTTT
CDR3aa: CASRTTRGSHTEAFF

d_gene: NA
v_gene: TRBV6-5
abundance: NA
j_gene: TRBJ1-1
CDR3nt: TGTGCCAGCAGCCCCAGGGGTGGGAACACTGAAGCTTTCTTT
CDR3aa: CASSPRGGNTEAFF

d_gene: TRBD2
v_gene: TRBV19
abundance: NA
j_gene: TRBJ2-1
CDR3nt: TGTGCCAGTAATAGCGGGGGGGCCCATGAGCAGTTCTTC
CDR3aa: CASNSGGAHEQFF

d_gene: NA
v_gene: TRBV29-1
abundance: NA
j_gene: TRBJ1-1
CDR3nt: TGCAGCGTTGAAGATGGGGCGGCTGGCGCTTTCTTT
CDR3aa: CSVEDGAAGAFF

d_gene: NA
v_gene: TRBV6-4
abundance: NA
j_gene: TRBJ1-2
CDR3nt: TGTGCCAGCAGTGAGAGGAAGACCTATGGCTACACCTTC
CDR3aa: CASSERKTYGYTF

d_gene: NA
v_gene: TRBV6-5
abundance: NA
j_gene: TRBJ2-7
CDR3nt: TGTGCCAGCAGTTTACAGGCTGTCAACGAGCAGTACTTC
CDR3aa: CASSLQAVNEQYF

d_gene: TRBD2
v_gene: TRBV6-1
abundance: few
j_gene: TRBJ2-3
CDR3nt: TGTGCCAGCAGTGTACTTAGCGGGGGGGCTCCAGATACGCAGTATTTT
CDR3aa: CASSVLSGGAPDTQYF

d_gene: TRBD2
v_gene: TRBV2
abundance: NA
j_gene: TRBJ2-5
CDR3nt: TGTGCCAGCAGTGAAAGCCTAGCGGGGGGAGAGACCCAGTACTTC
CDR3aa: CASSESLAGGETQYF

d_gene: NA
v_gene: TRBV3-1/TRBV3-2
abundance: few
j_gene: TRBJ1-1
CDR3nt: TGTGCCAGCAGCCAAGATTCGAGCACTGAAGCTTTCTTT
CDR3aa: CASSQDSSTEAFF

d_gene: NA
v_gene: TRBV14
abundance: NA
j_gene: TRBJ2-3
CDR3nt: TGTGCCAGCAGCCAAGACAGGGGGGTTGCAGATACGCAGTATTTT
CDR3aa: CASSQDRGVADTQYF

d_gene: TRBD1
v_gene: TRBV5-1
abundance: NA
j_gene: TRBJ1-2
CDR3nt: TGCGCCAGCAGCCTAGAACAGGGGAGCGGCTACACCTTC
CDR3aa: CASSLEQGSGYTF

d_gene: NA
v_gene: TRBV5-1
abundance: NA
j_gene: TRBJ2-3
CDR3nt: TGCGCCAGCAGCTTGCGACAGGCCACAGATACGCAGTATTTT
CDR3aa: CASSLRQATDTQYF

d_gene: NA
v_gene: TRBV6-1
abundance: NA
j_gene: TRBJ1-5
CDR3nt: TGTGCCAGCAGTGAAAGAGGGCAGCCCCAGCATTTT
CDR3aa: CASSERGQPQHF

d_gene: NA
v_gene: TRBV6-5
abundance: NA
j_gene: TRBJ2-6
CDR3nt: TGTGCCAGCAGTTACTCTGCCGGGGATGGGGCCAACGTCCTGACTTTC
CDR3aa: CASSYSAGDGANVLTF

d_gene: TRBD1
v_gene: TRBV30
abundance: NA
j_gene: TRBJ1-6
CDR3nt: TGTGCCTGGAGTGCCCCCGGGACAGGCCGTTCACCCCTCCACTTT
CDR3aa: CAWSAPGTGRSPLHF

d_gene: TRBD1
v_gene: TRBV9
abundance: NA
j_gene: TRBJ2-7
CDR3nt: TGTGCCAGCAGCCCGATAGGACAGGGCTACGAGCAGTACTTC
CDR3aa: CASSPIGQGYEQYF

d_gene: TRBD2
v_gene: TRBV9
abundance: NA
j_gene: TRBJ2-3
CDR3nt: TGTGCCAGCAGCTTAGGGAGCGGGGGGTACACAGATACGCAGTATTTT
CDR3aa: CASSLGSGGYTDTQYF

d_gene: NA
v_gene: TRBV5-1
abundance: NA
j_gene: TRBJ2-2
CDR3nt: TGCGCCAGCAGCTTTGGGGACACTAACACCGGGGAGCTGTTTTTT
CDR3aa: CASSFGDTNTGELFF

d_gene: NA
v_gene: TRBV19
abundance: once
j_gene: TRBJ1-4
CDR3nt: TGTGCCAGTAGTATAGATCGGGGGTATACCGAAAAACTGTTTTTT
CDR3aa: CASSIDRGYTEKLFF

d_gene: TRBD1
v_gene: TRBV11-2
abundance: NA
j_gene: TRBJ2-5
CDR3nt: TGTGCCAGCAGTCATCAGACAGGGGGCGAGGAGACCCAGTACTTC
CDR3aa: CASSHQTGGEETQYF

d_gene: NA
v_gene: TRBV5-1
abundance: NA
j_gene: TRBJ2-1
CDR3nt: TGCGCCAGCAGCTTCGGAGGGGCCGAGGTAAATGAGCAGTTCTTC
CDR3aa: CASSFGGAEVNEQFF

d_gene: NA
v_gene: TRBV9
abundance: NA
j_gene: TRBJ2-2
CDR3nt: TGTGCCAGCAGCCCCCGCTACGGGGAGCTGTTTTTT
CDR3aa: CASSPRYGELFF

d_gene: TRBD1
v_gene: TRBV6-5
abundance: NA
j_gene: TRBJ1-2
CDR3nt: TGTGCCACTAGACAGGGAGCTAACTATGGCTACACCTTC
CDR3aa: CATRQGANYGYTF

d_gene: TRBD1
v_gene: TRBV5-1
abundance: NA
j_gene: TRBJ1-3
CDR3nt: TGCGCCAGCAGACCGACAGGGACTGGAAACACCATATATTTT
CDR3aa: CASRPTGTGNTIYF

d_gene: NA
v_gene: TRBV30
abundance: NA
j_gene: TRBJ1-2
CDR3nt: TGTGCCTGGAGTGGGGGGGAGGGATCCTCTGGCTACACCTTC
CDR3aa: CAWSGGEGSSGYTF

d_gene: TRBD1
v_gene: TRBV4-1
abundance: NA
j_gene: TRBJ1-2
CDR3nt: TGCGCCAGCAGCCCCCTGCAGACAGGGGACTATGGCTACACCTTC
CDR3aa: CASSPLQTGDYGYTF

d_gene: NA
v_gene: TRBV7-3
abundance: NA
j_gene: TRBJ2-6
CDR3nt: TGTGCCAGCAGCTTAGTCTCTACTGGGGCCAACGTCCTGACTTTC
CDR3aa: CASSLVSTGANVLTF

d_gene: TRBD1
v_gene: TRBV10-3
abundance: once
j_gene: TRBJ2-4
CDR3nt: TGTGCCATCAGTGACCCGGACAGGGGGTATGCCAAAAACATTCAGTACTTC
CDR3aa: CAISDPDRGYAKNIQYF

d_gene: TRBD2
v_gene: TRBV6-1
abundance: NA
j_gene: TRBJ2-3
CDR3nt: TGTGCCAGCAGTGTACATGGGACTAGCGGGGGCCCGCGAGATACGCAGTATTTT
CDR3aa: CASSVHGTSGGPRDTQYF

d_gene: TRBD1
v_gene: TRBV19
abundance: NA
j_gene: TRBJ1-5
CDR3nt: TGTGCCAGTAGTACCGGGACAGTCAATCAGCCCCAGCATTTT
CDR3aa: CASSTGTVNQPQHF

d_gene: NA
v_gene: TRBV12-3/TRBV12-4
abundance: NA
j_gene: TRBJ1-2
CDR3nt: TGTGCCAGCAGGCTCAGGGGTGATGGCTACACCTTC
CDR3aa: CASRLRGDGYTF

d_gene: TRBD2
v_gene: TRBV5-6
abundance: NA
j_gene: TRBJ2-3
CDR3nt: TGTGCCAGCAGCTTCCCGACTAGCGGGGGGGTAAGCACAGATACGCAGTATTTT
CDR3aa: CASSFPTSGGVSTDTQYF